The 25 T cell receptor beta chains listed next were all sequenced from one sample in a study of cytomegalovirus exposure and HLA in healthy donors. PCR amplification relied on 60 Vbeta primers (plus 13 Jbeta primers). Produced via immunoSEQ multiplex PCR; TCRdb's table is partial and in-frame only. The table has some 90,000 clones, 81% seen once; the top ten hold about 4.4%. The sample consisted of PBMCs. These TCRs come from a woman in her seventies in good health and CMV-seropositive.

The CDR3 DNA reads TGTGCCAGCTCACAATCGGAGGCAGATACGCAGTATTTT. It yields the protein CASSQSEADTQYF. The rearrangement links TRBV18 to TRBJ2-3, with D maybe TRBD2 (5 bases). V lost 4 bases and J 4 bases, leaving 9 bases between the germline ends. This CDR3 comprises 13 residues. The germline V gene has CDR1 KGHSH and CDR2 LQKENI.

The chain links TRBV7-9 to TRBJ2-5, with D possibly TRBD2 on 6 matching bases. V was trimmed by 2 bases and J by 4 bases, leaving 11 bases between them. The germline V gene encodes CDR1 SEHNR and CDR2 FQNEAQ (reference sequence). There are 14 residues in the CDR3. The CDR3 loop is CASSLKGGGETQYF. The CDR3, as DNA: TGTGCCAGCAGCTTAAAGGGAGGCGGAGAGACCCAGTACTTC.

This sequence joins TRBV6-5 and TRBJ2-7; 10 bases line up with TRBD1. Germline V gene sequence: CDR1 MNHEY, CDR2 SVGAGI. J lost 2 bases, V lost 5 bases, and 6 bases had no gene match. This CDR3 region has 15 residues. CDR3 region: CASSGETGGPYEQYF. In DNA form, the CDR3 reads TGTGCCAGCAGTGGCGAGACAGGGGGCCCCTACGAGCAGTACTTC.

As concerns this clone: Compared with germline, one end of the junction differs, possibly owing to a read error. The chain links TRBV2 to TRBJ2-7; a possible D gene is TRBD2 (5 bases). Germline CDR1 is SNHLY and CDR2 is FYNNEI. CDR3 size: 15 residues. The CDR3 DNA reads TGTGCCACCAGTCGGAGTAGCGTTACTAACCACGAGCAGTACTTC. Translation: CATSRSSVTNHEQYF.

This clone was found once. The V call is TRBV30, the J call TRBJ2-1; 7 bases are a match to TRBD1. Germline trimming cut 2 bases from V and 2 bases from J; bases unmatched to any gene: 9. Germline V gives CDR1 GTSNPN, CDR2 SVGIG (reference sequence). The CDR3 is made up of 16 amino acids. CDR3 sequence reads: CAWSSGTAGPYNEQFF. CDR3 coding DNA: TGTGCCTGGAGTTCCGGGACAGCTGGGCCCTACAATGAGCAGTTCTTC.

The chain employs TRBV29-1 and TRBJ1-5; D is unclear. This CDR3 spans 13 amino acids. V dropped 1 base and J dropped 4 bases, with 8 bases sitting between them. Germline V CDR1 and CDR2: SQVTM, ANQGSEA. The DNA for the CDR3 is TGCAGCGTTGAAGGGCACCCAAATCAGCCCCAGCATTTT. Residues: CSVEGHPNQPQHF.

The chain links TRBV30 to TRBJ1-2; 8 bases fit TRBD1. This CDR3 has 15 amino acids. Per the germline V gene, CDR1 is GTSNPN and CDR2 is SVGIG (reference sequence). After removal of 5 bases from V and 0 bases from J, the junction contained 8 bases not matched to a gene. DNA of the CDR3: TGTGCCTGGGACAGGGGCGGATTAGCTAACTATGGCTACACCTTC. It translates to CAWDRGGLANYGYTF.

This chain uses TRBV7-3 with TRBJ2-1, with D tentatively TRBD1 (5 bases). Germline CDR1 reads SGHTA; CDR2 reads FQGTGA. The CDR3 runs to 17 residues. Trimming removed 4 bases from V and 1 base from J, with 17 bases in between. The CDR3 loop is CASSSDWGPRSYNEQFF. Here the CDR3 DNA reads TGTGCCAGCAGCTCCGATTGGGGCCCCAGATCCTACAATGAGCAGTTCTTC.

This clone was picked up one time. The chain uses TRBV7-6 and TRBJ2-5, with a possible D match to TRBD2 (5 bases). CDR1 SGHVS and CDR2 FNYEAQ come from the germline V gene. The CDR3 sequence is 15 residues long. Trimming took off 5 bases at V and 1 base at J, with 14 bases between the two ends. The CDR3 sequence is CASSPKGGPQETQYF. CDR3 nucleotides: TGTGCCAGCAGCCCTAAAGGAGGCCCCCAAGAGACCCAGTACTTC.

There are a few counts of this clone. This rearrangement joins TRBV7-3 to TRBJ2-1, with D unclear. Trimming pared 2 bases from V and 0 bases from J, leaving 8 bases between. The CDR3 is 15 residues long. Germline V gene lookup returns CDR1 SGHTA and CDR2 FQGTGA. The CDR3 region has the DNA TGTGCCAGCAGCTTATCCCCGAGCTCCTACAATGAGCAGTTCTTC. It is translated as CASSLSPSSYNEQFF. Supplemented by reference TRBV7-3 and TRBJ2-1, the full variable domain reads GAGVSQTPSNKVTEKGKYVELRCDPISGHTALYWYRQSLGQGPEFLIYFQGTGAADDSGLPNDRFFAVRPEGSVSTLKIQRTERGDSAVYLCASSLSPSSYNEQFFGPGTRLTVL.

This rearrangement joins TRBV5-1 to TRBJ2-5, with 7 bases matching TRBD2. The CDR3 extends over 14 amino acids. V shed 4 bases and J 5 bases; nucleotides not matched to a gene: 8. Germline CDR1 reads SGHRS; CDR2 reads YFSETQ. This chain's CDR3 is CASSVGGTTETQYF. The CDR3, as DNA: TGCGCCAGCAGCGTCGGCGGGACTACCGAGACCCAGTACTTC.

This clone occurred once. J is TRBJ2-7 and V is TRBV12-1; the DNA was not used to check the table's D call, TRBD1. TRBV12-1 is reported as a pseudogene. The CDR3 spans 14 residues. This CDR3 is CASSFDTGHYEQYF. CDR3 nucleotide sequence: TGTGCCAGCAGCTTTGATACAGGCCACTACGAGCAGTACTTC.

The CDR3 spells CASSFSSGRGYEQYF. CDR3 sequence (DNA): TGTGCCAGCAGCTTTTCTAGCGGGAGAGGTTACGAGCAGTACTTC. J is TRBJ2-7 and V is TRBV5-5, with 10 bases aligning to TRBD2. V was pared by 2 bases and J by 4 bases, with 6 bases of the junction left unmatched. There are 15 residues in the CDR3. CDR1 and CDR2 from the germline V gene are SGHKS and YYEKEE (reference sequence).

This chain links TRBV23-1 with TRBJ2-2; 8 bases are a match to TRBD1. TRBV23-1 counts as an open reading frame of uncertain function. CDR3 length: 15 residues. The V gene end was trimmed by 10 bases and the J gene end by 2 bases; junction bases not matched to a gene: 9. CDR3 DNA: TGCGCCAAACTACCGACAGGGGTCAACACCGGGGAGCTGTTTTTT. As protein: CAKLPTGVNTGELFF.

The chain employs TRBV21-1 and TRBJ2-2; the DNA was not compared with TRBD2, the D call given in the table. TRBV21-1 is a pseudogene locus. The CDR3 loop spans 17 amino acids. CDR3 loop: CASRVKGRRDDTGELFF. CDR3 DNA sequence: TGTGCCAGCAGGGTTAAAGGGCGGCGGGACGACACCGGGGAGCTGTTTTTT.

The chain recombines TRBV11-2 with TRBJ1-5, with 8 nucleotides matching TRBD1. J was trimmed by 6 bases and V by 1 base; bases with no gene match: 8. The V gene's germline CDR1 is SGHAT and CDR2 FQNNGV. This CDR3 spans 16 amino acids. The CDR3 loop is CASSLGEDRVRQPQHF. The CDR3 DNA sequence: TGTGCCAGCAGCTTAGGGGAGGACAGGGTCCGTCAGCCCCAGCATTTT.

J is TRBJ1-1 and V is TRBV6-1; TRBD1 matches at 10 bases. CDR1 and CDR2 (germline): MNHNS, SASEGT. The trim removed 1 base at V and 3 bases at J, leaving 5 bases unmatched. The CDR3 has 16 residues. CDR3 sequence reads: CASSEVGTGVYTEAFF. The CDR3 DNA reads TGTGCCAGCAGTGAAGTCGGGACAGGGGTTTACACTGAAGCTTTCTTT.

The V and J genes are TRBV10-3 and TRBJ1-2, with 8 positions matching TRBD1. Germline V gene lookup returns CDR1 ENHRY and CDR2 SYGVKD. The V gene end was trimmed by 4 bases and the J gene end by 2 bases; junction bases not matched to a gene: 9. The CDR3 contains 16 residues. DNA for the CDR3: TGTGCCATCAGTGGAATTAGACAGGGGTGGAACTATGGCTACACCTTC. It specifies CAISGIRQGWNYGYTF.

This chain connects TRBV7-9 to TRBJ1-6, with a weak D call TRBD1 (5 bases). Germline-derived CDR1 and CDR2 are SEHNR and FQNEAQ (reference sequence). The length of the CDR3 is 15 residues. V was clipped by 3 bases and J by 5 bases, with 11 bases between them. This chain's CDR3 is CASSFISGDNSPLHF. The CDR3 region has the DNA TGTGCCAGCAGCTTTATATCGGGGGATAATTCACCCCTCCACTTT. Full variable domain (remainder filled in from reference TRBV7-9 and TRBJ1-6): DTGVSQNPRHKITKRGQNVTFRCDPISEHNRLYWYRQTLGQGPEFLTYFQNEAQLEKSRLLSDRFSAERPKGSFSTLEIQRTEQGDSAMYLCASSFISGDNSPLHFGNGTRLTVT.

This clone was observed a handful of times. The chain employs TRBV9 and TRBJ2-1; 7 bases are shared with TRBD1. Germline CDR1 is SGDLS and CDR2 is YYNGEE. Germline trimming cut 5 bases from V and 5 bases from J; bases unmatched to any gene: 13. This CDR3 spans 16 amino acids. CDR3 nucleotide sequence: TGTGCCAGCAGTCCTTACGTCGGGACAGCGAACAATGAGCAGTTCTTC. Translated, it gives CASSPYVGTANNEQFF.

This chain joins TRBV9 and TRBJ1-1; D is ambiguous. CDR1 and CDR2 (germline): SGDLS, YYNGEE. This CDR3 has 14 residues. With 1 base removed from V and 0 bases from J, the gap between germline ends came to 7 bases. The CDR3 nucleotides read TGTGCCAGCAGCGTAAGCGCAGTGAACACTGAAGCTTTCTTT. Translation gives CASSVSAVNTEAFF.

The chain combines TRBV5-6 with TRBJ1-2, with TRBD1 identical over 8 bases. Germline lookup yields CDR1 SGHDT and CDR2 YYEEEE. The CDR3 has 14 amino acids. The J segment lost 3 bases and the V segment lost 3 bases, leaving 4 bases of the junction unmatched. The CDR3 here is CASSSTGADYGYTF. DNA of the CDR3: TGTGCCAGCAGCTCGACAGGGGCGGACTATGGCTACACCTTC.

V is TRBV21-1 and J is TRBJ2-1; the DNA was not compared with TRBD2, the D call given in the table. TRBV21-1 is deemed a pseudogene. The length of the CDR3 is 15 residues. The CDR3 reads CASSKEAGVYNEQFF. CDR3 DNA: TGTGCCAGCAGCAAAGAGGCGGGGGTCTACAATGAGCAGTTCTTC.

V is TRBV30 and J is TRBJ1-3; 8 positions agree with TRBD1. Trimming cost V 2 bases and J 5 bases; bases outside gene matches: 8. The CDR3 totals 15 residues. The germline gives CDR1 GTSNPN, CDR2 SVGIG (reference sequence). For the CDR3, the DNA is TGTGCCTGGAGTCCACCGGGACAGGATAGAAACACCATATATTTT. Protein product: CAWSPPGQDRNTIYF.

The chain is built from TRBV7-2 and TRBJ2-7; 7 bases are shared with TRBD2. Germline lookup yields CDR1 SGHTA and CDR2 FQGNSA. CDR3 length equals 15 residues. Trimming cost V 1 base and J 4 bases; bases outside gene matches: 7. This CDR3 is CASSLVGSGPYEQYF. CDR3 sequence (DNA): TGTGCCAGCAGCTTAGTTGGTAGCGGGCCGTACGAGCAGTACTTC.